Presented here are 8 T cell receptor beta chains from one specimen sequenced in a study of T-cell reconstitution after alpha-beta-depleted transplantation in children. Preparation of the TCRbeta library used unique molecular identifiers. One entry per CDR3 protein results from TCRdb running MiXCR on the PCR reads. The repertoire holds roughly 420,000 distinct CDR3 sequences, about a sixth seen once, with under 30% in the top ten. Specimen: PBMCs, mostly from graft donor cells, collected 360 days after TCRalphabeta/CD19-depleted stem cell transplant. The receptor source for this set is a boy in the first two years of life who had a stem cell transplant for Wiskott-Aldrich syndrome, so the T cells may come from the graft donor.

V is TRBV10-3 and J is TRBJ2-1; D is unclear. This CDR3 is built from 14 residues. Germline V gene sequence: CDR1 ENHRY, CDR2 SYGVKD. V shed 6 bases and J shed 4 bases, with 13 bases lying between them. This CDR3 reads CAIRDHLLYNEQFF. The CDR3, as DNA: TGTGCCATCAGAGACCACCTTCTTTACAATGAGCAGTTCTTC.

This clonotype was detected a few times. The chain is built from TRBV12-3 or TRBV12-4 and TRBJ2-5; a possible D gene is TRBD1 (6 bases). The CDR3 has 15 residues. Trimming pared 2 bases from V and 5 bases from J, leaving 15 bases between. The CDR3 nucleotides are TGTGCCAGCAGTTTAAATTGGGCAGGGGACGAGACCCAGTACTTC. Amino acids: CASSLNWAGDETQYF.

Concerning this clonotype: Compared with germline, one end of the junction differs, possibly owing to a read error. J is TRBJ2-2 and V is TRBV19, with 10 bases fitting TRBD2. The CDR3 runs 13 residues. Germline-derived CDR1 and CDR2 are LNHDA and SQIVND (reference sequence). The CDR3 sequence is CAGRGLASGELFF. The CDR3 DNA is TGTGCCGGTAGGGGACTAGCGTCCGGGGAGCTGTTTTTT.

This clonotype occurred a few times. This chain links TRBV5-1 with TRBJ2-1, with TRBD1 matching over 7 bases. Germline loops: CDR1 SGHRS, CDR2 YFSETQ. V gave up 3 bases and J gave up 10 bases; unmatched junction bases: 7. This CDR3 is built from 13 residues. The DNA of the CDR3 is TGCGCCAGCAGCTACCGGGACAGCGGCGAGCAGTTCTTC. Its translation is CASSYRDSGEQFF.

This clonotype has just one count. The chain joins TRBV27 to TRBJ2-1, with 8 bases fitting TRBD2. Trimming took 5 bases from V and 5 from J; bases not matched to a gene: 11. Germline V gives CDR1 MNHEY, CDR2 SMNVEV (reference sequence). The CDR3 extends over 16 amino acids. CDR3 loop: CASSPLAGPSNNEQFF. In nucleotides, the CDR3 is TGTGCCAGCAGTCCCCTAGCGGGCCCATCTAACAATGAGCAGTTCTTC.

The sample holds a few counts of this clonotype. This rearrangement joins TRBV7-2 to TRBJ1-2; 7 positions agree with TRBD1. The CDR3 covers 16 residues. Germline V gene lookup returns CDR1 SGHTA and CDR2 FQGNSA. The junction had 10 bases not matched to a gene; V was cut back by 5 bases and J by 1 base. In DNA, the CDR3 is TGTGCCAGCAGCATCCGGGACAGCCGATTTAACTATGGCTACACCTTC. Protein sequence: CASSIRDSRFNYGYTF.

The chain joins TRBV12-3 or TRBV12-4 to TRBJ1-2; D is unresolved. The ends were cut back, 3 bases at V and 2 bases at J, with 10 bases in the middle. The CDR3 runs 14 residues. The CDR3 region has the DNA TGTGCCAGCAGTTTTGCGGCTGGAAACTATGGCTACACCTTC. It codes for CASSFAAGNYGYTF.

This chain joins TRBV15 and TRBJ2-1; a weak D match, TRBD2 (7 bases). Trimming stripped 1 base from V and 8 bases from J, with 15 bases between. Germline V gene sequence: CDR1 LNHNV, CDR2 YYDKDF (reference sequence). CDR3 length: 15 residues. DNA of the CDR3: TGTGCCACCAGCAGAGCGGGGGGCCTGACCCATGAGCAGTTCTTC. As protein: CATSRAGGLTHEQFF.